This T cell receptor (beta chain) was sequenced in a study of T cell responses to AZD1222 COVID-19 vaccine. The V and J ends lost 4 bases and 7 bases respectively, with 13 bases between them. Germline values: CDR1 SNHLY, CDR2 FYNNEI. CDR3 length equals 14 residues. This clone was seen a few times. Repertoires were generated with immunoSEQ multiplex PCR, while TCRdb's copy carries only in-frame clones and drops some. The top ten hold 4.4% of the sample, which has 90,000 to 150,000 clones, roughly 91% seen once. The sequencing used peripheral blood, collected on day 0 of AZD1222 vaccination. The chain has TRBV2 and TRBJ2-2, with D hard to call. This receptor was taken from an adult in good health. The CDR3: CASSAQDYDGELFF. The CDR3 coding sequence is TGTGCCAGCAGTGCCCAGGATTATGACGGGGAGCTGTTTTTT.